One and the same sample provided the 28 T cell receptor beta chains below, sequenced in a study of cytomegalovirus exposure and HLA in healthy donors. Vbeta (60) and Jbeta (13) primers were used in the PCR. Profiled with immunoSEQ multiplex PCR; TCRdb holds only in-frame clones, not every one. The table lists 58,000 or so clones, approximately 82% of them singletons. The sequenced sample was PBMCs. These receptors all stem from a woman aged 40-49 years in good health and CMV-seropositive.

The chain employs TRBV10-3 and TRBJ2-3; TRBD2 is a possible D gene (6 bases). The CDR3 sequence is 15 residues long. Germline V CDR1 and CDR2: ENHRY, SYGVKD. V lost 9 bases and J 2 bases, leaving 18 bases between the germline ends. The CDR3 nucleotides are TGTGCCATGGGGAAGGGACTCAAAAACACAGATACGCAGTATTTT. This codes for CAMGKGLKNTDTQYF.

This clone was observed once. Relative to the germline gene, one junction end is altered; a read error may explain this. This rearrangement joins TRBV7-9 to TRBJ2-2; 11 bases fit TRBD2. The CDR3 has 16 residues. Germline V gene lookup returns CDR1 SEHNR and CDR2 FQNEAQ (reference sequence). The CDR3 coding sequence is TGTTCCAGCAGCTTAGGGGAGACTAGCGGGGACGGGGAGCTGTTTTTT. Translated: CSSSLGETSGDGELFF.

This clone is medium-sized. J is TRBJ2-7 and V is TRBV12-5; D gene uncertain. V lost 7 bases and J 2 bases, leaving 15 bases between the germline ends. CDR1 and CDR2 from the germline V gene are LGHNT and FRNRAP. This CDR3 contains 14 residues. For the CDR3, the DNA is TGTGCTAGTGCCCCCCCAGACTCTCCCTACGAGCAGTACTTC. It yields the protein CASAPPDSPYEQYF.

V usage is TRBV5-1 and J usage is TRBJ2-7; 8 positions agree with TRBD1. The CDR3 covers 13 residues. CDR1 and CDR2 (germline): SGHRS, YFSETQ. The J segment lost 0 bases and the V segment lost 9 bases, leaving 5 bases of the junction unmatched. The CDR3 spells CATRTGNSYEQYF. In DNA, the CDR3 is TGCGCCACCCGGACAGGGAACTCCTACGAGCAGTACTTC.

The J gene is TRBJ2-4, the V gene TRBV2; D uncertain. V was shortened by 6 bases and J by 0 bases, with 9 bases between the two germline ends. The CDR3 covers 14 residues. CDR1 and CDR2 from the germline V gene are SNHLY and FYNNEI. DNA of the CDR3: TGTGCCAGCAGCCGTGGGCTAGCCAAAAACATTCAGTACTTC. This gives the protein CASSRGLAKNIQYF. Using reference TRBV2 and TRBJ2-4 for the parts outside the CDR3, the full variable domain is EPEVTQTPSHQVTQMGQEVILRCVPISNHLYFYWYRQILGQKVEFLVSFYNNEISEKSEIFDDQFSVERPDGSNFTLKIRSTKLEDSAMYFCASSRGLAKNIQYFGAGTRLSVL.

The chain recombines TRBV6-5 with TRBJ2-7; maybe TRBD2 (7 bases). Germline V gene lookup returns CDR1 MNHEY and CDR2 SVGAGI. V lost 7 bases, J lost 4 bases, and 14 bases lay in between. The CDR3 loop spans 13 amino acids. The CDR3 protein is CASTLGGGYEQYF. The CDR3 DNA reads as TGTGCCAGCACCCTAGGGGGGGGTTACGAGCAGTACTTC.

Only a few counts were recorded for this clone. The gene calls are TRBV7-9 and TRBJ2-7, with TRBD1 identical over 8 bases. The V gene's germline CDR1 is SEHNR and CDR2 FQNEAQ (reference sequence). V shed 4 bases and J 2 bases; nucleotides not matched to a gene: 10. CDR3 length: 16 amino acids. In DNA, the CDR3 is TGTGCCAGCAGCTCCCCCACAGGGGGAATTGCCTACGAGCAGTACTTC. Amino acid sequence: CASSSPTGGIAYEQYF.

The chain recombines TRBV9 with TRBJ1-1, with 8 bases lining up with TRBD1. This CDR3 region has 15 residues. The V gene's germline CDR1 is SGDLS and CDR2 YYNGEE. Unmatched junction bases numbered 5, after V lost 0 bases and J lost 4 bases. The CDR3 DNA reads TGTGCCAGCAGCGTAGGGACAGGGCAGGGCACTGAAGCTTTCTTT. Its translation is CASSVGTGQGTEAFF. Full variable domain (remainder filled in from reference TRBV9 and TRBJ1-1): DSGVTQTPKHLITATGQRVTLRCSPRSGDLSVYWYQQSLDQGLQFLIQYYNGEERAKGNILERFSAQQFPDLHSELNLSSLELGDSALYFCASSVGTGQGTEAFFGQGTRLTVV.

This clone was detected only once. This chain links TRBV7-3 with TRBJ1-2; 10 nucleotides align to TRBD1. V shed 5 bases and J 11 bases; nucleotides not matched to a gene: 5. CDR3 length: 12 residues. Germline-derived CDR1 and CDR2 are SGHTA and FQGTGA. The CDR3 DNA sequence: TGTGCCAGCAGCACCCGGACAGGGGGTTACACCTTC. This codes for CASSTRTGGYTF. The full variable domain, with the rest looked up from reference TRBV7-3 and TRBJ1-2, is GAGVSQTPSNKVTEKGKYVELRCDPISGHTALYWYRQSLGQGPEFLIYFQGTGAADDSGLPNDRFFAVRPEGSVSTLKIQRTERGDSAVYLCASSTRTGGYTFGSGTRLTVV.

The V gene is TRBV18, the J gene TRBJ1-1; a possible D gene is TRBD1 (5 bases). The germline V and J ends were trimmed by 1 base and 4 bases, with 13 bases remaining between them. Germline CDR1 and CDR2: KGHSH and LQKENI. The CDR3 consists of 15 residues. DNA of the CDR3: TGTGCCAGCTCACCACTTGCGGGGCATGGCACTGAAGCTTTCTTT. Translating it yields CASSPLAGHGTEAFF.

J is TRBJ1-2 and V is TRBV6-1; the D gene is possibly TRBD1 (5 bases). V lost 7 bases, J lost 8 bases, and 11 bases lay in between. CDR1 MNHNS and CDR2 SASEGT come from the germline V gene. This CDR3 contains 11 residues. CDR3 sequence: CASTPPGGYTF. As DNA, the CDR3 is TGTGCCAGCACCCCACCAGGGGGCTACACCTTC.

The chain carries TRBV6-1 and TRBJ2-2; TRBD1 agrees at 8 bases. J was trimmed by 7 bases and V by 5 bases; bases with no gene match: 9. The CDR3 consists of 15 residues. Germline loops: CDR1 MNHNS, CDR2 SASEGT. The CDR3 bases are TGTGCCAGCAGTCCTTCGACAGGGGTTGGCGGGGAGCTGTTTTTT. This gives the protein CASSPSTGVGGELFF.

J is TRBJ1-3 and V is TRBV5-1, with D maybe TRBD1 (5 bases). Germline V gives CDR1 SGHRS, CDR2 YFSETQ. Trimming cost V 0 bases and J 0 bases, with 10 bases left between them. The length of the CDR3 is 16 residues. CDR3 DNA sequence: TGCGCCAGCAGCTTGGGGGGGACTCCCTCTGGAAACACCATATATTTT. The encoded protein is CASSLGGTPSGNTIYF.

The chain combines TRBV5-6 with TRBJ2-1; a possible D gene is TRBD2 (6 bases). Per the germline V gene, CDR1 is SGHDT and CDR2 is YYEEEE. Trimming removed 0 bases at V and 4 bases at J, with 14 bases between. The CDR3 is made up of 16 amino acids. The DNA of the CDR3 is TGTGCCAGCAGCTTGGCCGGTGGGGCGGGGTACAATGAGCAGTTCTTC. This gives the protein CASSLAGGAGYNEQFF.

The chain carries TRBV7-9 and TRBJ1-1, with a possible D match to TRBD1 (5 bases). Germline-derived CDR1 and CDR2 are SEHNR and FQNEAQ (reference sequence). The V and J ends lost 1 base and 1 base respectively, with 13 bases between them. This CDR3 comprises 16 residues. The CDR3 sequence: CASSLDRPGWNTEAFF. CDR3 nucleotide sequence: TGTGCCAGCAGCTTAGATAGGCCAGGGTGGAACACTGAAGCTTTCTTT.

The chain combines TRBV6-6 with TRBJ1-3; 8 nucleotides align to TRBD1. CDR1 is MNHNY, CDR2 SVGAGI, per germline (reference sequence). Trimming at V came to 6 bases and at J to 4 bases, leaving 8 bases not matched to a gene. This CDR3 region has 15 residues. DNA of the CDR3: TGTGCCAGCAGCCGGACAGGGCGAAGGGGAAACACCATATATTTT. As protein: CASSRTGRRGNTIYF.

This chain links TRBV18 with TRBJ1-3, with 12 bases aligning to TRBD1. V trimming: 2 bases; J trimming: 3 bases; junction bases outside the gene matches: 5. CDR1 KGHSH and CDR2 LQKENI come from the germline V gene. There are 17 residues in the CDR3. This CDR3 is CASSPTGQGAGGNTIYF. The CDR3 DNA sequence: TGTGCCAGCTCACCAACGGGACAGGGGGCTGGTGGAAACACCATATATTTT.

This clone was picked up a small number of times. The genes are TRBV9 and TRBJ1-1, with D possibly TRBD1 on 6 matching bases. The V end lost 4 bases, the J end lost 1 base, and 11 bases lay between the germline ends. CDR3 length equals 14 residues. Germline V gives CDR1 SGDLS, CDR2 YYNGEE. Here the CDR3 reads CASSPGTTNTEAFF. The DNA of the CDR3 is TGTGCCAGCAGCCCGGGGACAACGAACACTGAAGCTTTCTTT.

The rearrangement joins TRBV29-1 to TRBJ2-1; 12 nucleotides match TRBD2. The CDR3 consists of 17 residues. V was clipped by 1 base and J by 10 bases; unmatched bases: 14. Per germline, CDR1 SQVTM and CDR2 ANQGSEA. The CDR3 sequence: CSVEGLASGGAQGEQFF. The CDR3 DNA follows: TGCAGCGTTGAAGGTCTGGCTAGCGGGGGGGCCCAAGGGGAGCAGTTCTTC.

The rearrangement joins TRBV15 to TRBJ2-3, with TRBD2 as a possible D gene (5 bases). The germline gives CDR1 LNHNV, CDR2 YYDKDF (reference sequence). V was shortened by 3 bases and J by 5 bases, with 18 bases between the two germline ends. This CDR3 has 16 residues. The CDR3 loop is CATSSGLARGVDTQYF. In nucleotides, the CDR3 is TGTGCCACCAGCAGCGGACTGGCCCGGGGAGTAGATACGCAGTATTTT.

This clone was counted only a few times. V and J are TRBV9 and TRBJ1-1; D is unclear. Germline CDR1 reads SGDLS; CDR2 reads YYNGEE. The germline V and J ends were trimmed by 0 bases and 2 bases, with 8 bases remaining between them. This CDR3 has 14 amino acids. CDR3: CASSVDPLNTEAFF. The CDR3 DNA reads as TGTGCCAGCAGCGTAGATCCACTTAACACTGAAGCTTTCTTT.

There are a few counts of this clone. This chain connects TRBV2 to TRBJ2-2; TRBD2 aligns across 9 bases. CDR1 is SNHLY and CDR2 is FYNNEI in the germline V gene. With V trimmed by 3 bases and J by 1 base, 3 bases remained unmatched. The CDR3 has 16 amino acids. The CDR3 sequence: CASSDVTSGNTGELFF. In nucleotides, the CDR3 is TGTGCCAGCAGTGACGTGACTAGCGGGAACACCGGGGAGCTGTTTTTT.

This chain connects TRBV29-1 to TRBJ1-2; possible D gene TRBD1, 6 bases. V lost 6 bases, J lost 2 bases, and 13 bases lay in between. Germline CDR1 SQVTM, CDR2 ANQGSEA. The CDR3 is made up of 13 amino acids. The DNA of the CDR3 is TGCAGCGTCCTGACAGGTGGGAACTATGGCTACACCTTC. It translates to CSVLTGGNYGYTF.

The chain carries TRBV19 and TRBJ1-5, with D tentatively TRBD1 (6 bases). CDR1 LNHDA and CDR2 SQIVND come from the germline V gene (reference sequence). The CDR3 loop spans 16 amino acids. Trimming left V 3 bases short and J 0 bases short, with 12 bases between. The CDR3 sequence: CASSIRGQNSNQPQHF. Written as DNA, the CDR3 is TGTGCCAGTAGTATTAGGGGACAAAATAGCAATCAGCCCCAGCATTTT.

CDR3 region: CASTSSGGSEQFF. For the CDR3, the DNA is TGTGCCAGCACCTCTAGCGGGGGCTCCGAGCAGTTCTTC. The chain uses TRBV6-5 and TRBJ2-1, with TRBD2 identical over 10 bases. The CDR3 runs 13 residues. Trimming took 7 bases from V and 10 from J; bases not matched to a gene: 7. The germline CDR1 and CDR2 sequences are MNHEY and SVGAGI.

The V and J genes are TRBV7-2 and TRBJ1-2; D unresolved. The CDR3 extends over 13 amino acids. Germline V gives CDR1 SGHTA, CDR2 FQGNSA. Trimming pared 2 bases from V and 4 bases from J, leaving 8 bases between. CDR3: CASSLYRGYGYTF. Here the CDR3 DNA reads TGTGCCAGCAGCTTATATCGGGGCTATGGCTACACCTTC.

V is TRBV6-5 and J is TRBJ2-7; 8 nucleotides agree with TRBD2. The germline CDR1 and CDR2 sequences are MNHEY and SVGAGI. The CDR3 contains 15 residues. V was pared by 6 bases and J by 2 bases, with 9 bases of the junction left unmatched. The CDR3 region has the DNA TGTGCCAGCAGCCCTTTTAGCGGGGTCCCCTACGAGCAGTACTTC. It codes for CASSPFSGVPYEQYF.

Concerning this clone: The junction and the germline gene differ at one end; a read error may be behind it. The rearrangement uses TRBV6-5 and TRBJ1-1; 9 nucleotides agree with TRBD1. The CDR3 length is 16 residues. From germline, CDR1 is MNHEY and CDR2 SVGAGI. The CDR3 sequence: CASSYLPGQGNTEAFF. The CDR3 region has the DNA TGTGCCAGCAGCTACTTGCCGGGACAGGGGAACACTGAAGCTTTCTTT.